This T cell receptor (beta chain) was retrieved from a study of cytomegalovirus exposure and HLA in healthy donors. Whole-study findings and limits: DRB1 showed the most TCR associations and HLA-C the fewest in a later analysis, as rates varied by HLA locus. In a later analysis, at a false discovery rate of 0.05, over 15,000 TCR beta sequences were associated with HLA alleles. Later analysis demonstrated an association between a missense DCLRE1C variant and TCR beta V- and J-gene trimming.

Losses at the gene ends were 10 bases for V and 7 bases for J; bases not matched to a gene: 4. CDR1 MDHEN and CDR2 SYDVKM come from the germline V gene. The CDR3 consists of 12 residues. Amplification used 60 Vbeta primers and 13 Jbeta primers. Profiled with immunoSEQ multiplex PCR; TCRdb holds only in-frame clones, not every one. The data contain about 130,000 clones, around 86% of them singletons. Details on this clone: Its target is not known.

Material: PBMCs. The clonotype originates from a man aged 18 to 30 in good health and CMV-seronegative. V and J are TRBV28 and TRBJ1-4; TRBD1 matches at 9 bases. In DNA, the CDR3 is TGTGCCATCGGACAGGGGATTGAAAAACTGTTTTTT. Its translation: CAIGQGIEKLFF.